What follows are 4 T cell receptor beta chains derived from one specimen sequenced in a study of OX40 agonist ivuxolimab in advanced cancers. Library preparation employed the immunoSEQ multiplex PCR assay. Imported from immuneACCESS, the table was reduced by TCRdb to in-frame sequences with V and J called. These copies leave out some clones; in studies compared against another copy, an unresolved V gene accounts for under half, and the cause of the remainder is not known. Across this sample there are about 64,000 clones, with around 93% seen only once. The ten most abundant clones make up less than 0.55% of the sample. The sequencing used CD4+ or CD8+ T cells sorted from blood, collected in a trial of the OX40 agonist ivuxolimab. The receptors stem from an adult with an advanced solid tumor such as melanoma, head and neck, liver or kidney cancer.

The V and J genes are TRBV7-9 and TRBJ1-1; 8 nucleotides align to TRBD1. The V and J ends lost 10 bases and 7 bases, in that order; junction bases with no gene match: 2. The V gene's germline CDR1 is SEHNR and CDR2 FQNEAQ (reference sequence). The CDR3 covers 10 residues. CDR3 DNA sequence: TGTGCCACCGACAGGGGTGAAGCTTTCTTT. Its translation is CATDRGEAFF.

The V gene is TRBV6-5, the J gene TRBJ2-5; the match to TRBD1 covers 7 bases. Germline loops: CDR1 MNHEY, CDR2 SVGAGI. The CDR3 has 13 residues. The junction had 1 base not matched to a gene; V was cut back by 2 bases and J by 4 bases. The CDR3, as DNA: TGTGCCAGCAGTTACAGACAGGGAGAGACCCAGTACTTC. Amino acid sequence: CASSYRQGETQYF.

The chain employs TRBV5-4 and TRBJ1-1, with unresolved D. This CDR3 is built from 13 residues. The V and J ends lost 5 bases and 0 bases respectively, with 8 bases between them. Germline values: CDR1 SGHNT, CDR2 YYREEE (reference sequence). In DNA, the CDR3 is TGTGCCAGCAGGTTTCAACTGAACACTGAAGCTTTCTTT. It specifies CASRFQLNTEAFF. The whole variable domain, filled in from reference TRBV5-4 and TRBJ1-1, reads ETGVTQSPTHLIKTRGQQVTLRCSSQSGHNTVSWYQQALGQGPQFIFQYYREEENGRGNFPPRFSGLQFPNYSSELNVNALELDDSALYLCASRFQLNTEAFFGQGTRLTVV.

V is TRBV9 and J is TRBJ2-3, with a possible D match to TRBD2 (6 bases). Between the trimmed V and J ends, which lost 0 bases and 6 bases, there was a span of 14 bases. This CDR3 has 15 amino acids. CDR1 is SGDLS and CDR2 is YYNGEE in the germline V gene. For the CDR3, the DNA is TGTGCCAGCAGCGTAGCTACTAGCCTGACTGATACGCAGTATTTT. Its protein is CASSVATSLTDTQYF.